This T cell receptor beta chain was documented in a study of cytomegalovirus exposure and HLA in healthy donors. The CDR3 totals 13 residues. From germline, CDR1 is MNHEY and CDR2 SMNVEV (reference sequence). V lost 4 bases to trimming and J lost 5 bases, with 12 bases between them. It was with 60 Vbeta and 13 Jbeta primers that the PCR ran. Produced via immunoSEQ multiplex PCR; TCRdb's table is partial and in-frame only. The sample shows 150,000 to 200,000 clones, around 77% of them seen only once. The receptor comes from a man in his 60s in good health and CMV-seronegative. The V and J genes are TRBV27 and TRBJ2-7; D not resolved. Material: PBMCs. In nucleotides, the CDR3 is TGTGCCAGCAGTTCCTACCCTCCCCACGAGCAGTACTTC. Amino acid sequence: CASSSYPPHEQYF.